The 14 T cell receptor beta chains below were found in one sample sequenced in a study of CD8+ T cells in alopecia areata. Isolated RNA was reverse transcribed into cDNA used as the sequencing template. The protocol was immunoSEQ multiplex PCR, while the TCRdb copy is restricted to in-frame clones and leaves out a portion. The data show about 190,000 clones, 60% seen once. Treatment here: oral pan-JAK inhibitor, 5-10 mg twice daily. The sequences come from CD4+ T cells sorted from blood, collected at week 4, from a patient treated with tofacitinib. These receptor sequences come from a human donor with alopecia areata.

This clone appeared a few times. The chain links TRBV10-3 to TRBJ2-2; TRBD2 might be the D (6 bases). This CDR3 spans 16 amino acids. The V end lost 0 bases, the J end lost 8 bases, and 16 bases lay between the germline ends. Germline V CDR1 and CDR2: ENHRY, SYGVKD. The CDR3 spells CAISESKETRTGELFF. The CDR3 nucleotides read TGTGCCATCAGTGAGTCGAAAGAGACTAGGACGGGGGAGCTGTTTTTT.

This rearrangement joins TRBV5-5 to TRBJ2-3; D ambiguous. Trimming removed 0 bases from V and 2 bases from J, with 10 bases in between. The CDR3 length is 15 residues. From germline, CDR1 is SGHKS and CDR2 YYEKEE (reference sequence). CDR3 amino acids: CASSLAASYTDTQYF. The DNA of the CDR3 is TGTGCCAGCAGCTTGGCCGCCTCCTACACAGATACGCAGTATTTT.

This clone turned up a few times. This rearrangement joins TRBV6-5 to TRBJ2-1; D is possibly TRBD1 (5 bases). CDR1 and CDR2 from the germline V gene are MNHEY and SVGAGI. Trimming took 0 bases from V and 10 from J, leaving 16 bases between them. The CDR3 covers 15 residues. The CDR3, as DNA: TGTGCCAGCAGTTACTCGGGGCCAGATGGGGAAGAGCAGTTCTTC. This codes for CASSYSGPDGEEQFF.

A single count supports this clone. This chain joins TRBV7-9 and TRBJ1-1; a weak D match, TRBD1 (5 bases). Germline lookup yields CDR1 SEHNR and CDR2 FQNEAQ (reference sequence). The CDR3 covers 14 residues. The V and J ends lost 2 bases and 3 bases respectively, with 10 bases between them. The CDR3 is CASSLLRGDTEAFF. CDR3 bases: TGTGCCAGCAGCTTATTAAGGGGTGACACTGAAGCTTTCTTT.

This clone has more than one count but fewer than ten. The chain links TRBV2 to TRBJ2-3, with D uncertain. This CDR3 is 11 amino acids long. Trimming stripped 6 bases from V and 3 bases from J, with 4 bases between. Germline assignment: CDR1 SNHLY and CDR2 FYNNEI. The CDR3 nucleotides are TGTGCCAGCAGAACGACAGATACGCAGTATTTT. Translating gives CASRTTDTQYF.

This sequence joins TRBV30 and TRBJ2-1; 8 bases align to TRBD1. Germline V gives CDR1 GTSNPN, CDR2 SVGIG (reference sequence). With 5 bases clipped from V and 7 bases from J, the junction kept 7 bases outside the gene matches. The CDR3 contains 13 residues. CDR3: CAWDRGQGNEQFF. The CDR3 DNA sequence: TGTGCCTGGGATCGCGGACAGGGAAATGAGCAGTTCTTC.

The rearrangement joins TRBV9 to TRBJ2-7; weak D call: TRBD1 (6 bases). The CDR3 loop spans 13 amino acids. Germline CDR1 and CDR2: SGDLS and YYNGEE. The V and J ends lost 4 bases and 6 bases respectively, with 14 bases between them. CDR3 protein: CASSPRGGREQYF. The CDR3 nucleotides read TGTGCCAGCAGCCCGAGAGGGGGACGCGAGCAGTACTTC.

This sequence joins TRBV15 and TRBJ2-4; D is perhaps TRBD2 (5 bases). The CDR3 is 18 residues long. CDR1 and CDR2 (germline): LNHNV, YYDKDF (reference sequence). V was pared by 4 bases and J by 0 bases, with 19 bases between. DNA of the CDR3: TGTGCCACCAGCAAAGGACTCCCCTTGCCCCTAGCCAAAAACATTCAGTACTTC. Encoded protein: CATSKGLPLPLAKNIQYF.

The chain combines TRBV25-1 with TRBJ2-3; D possibly corresponds to TRBD2 (6 bases). V lost 5 bases and J lost 0, with 15 bases in between. The germline V gene encodes CDR1 MGHDK and CDR2 SYGVNS. The CDR3 sequence is 16 residues long. CDR3 nucleotide sequence: TGTGCCAGCAGTCGTCAGGCGGGGAGGAGCACAGATACGCAGTATTTT. This sequence encodes CASSRQAGRSTDTQYF.

The V and J genes are TRBV29-1 and TRBJ2-1; the match to TRBD2 covers 12 bases. Germline CDR1 reads SQVTM; CDR2 reads ANQGSEA. The V gene end was trimmed by 8 bases and the J gene end by 12 bases; junction bases not matched to a gene: 14. The CDR3 extends over 14 amino acids. For the CDR3, the DNA is TGCAGCTTCAAAAAACTAGCGGGAGGAATTGGGCAGTTCTTC. Translation: CSFKKLAGGIGQFF.

CDR3 bases: TGCAGCGTTCGACTAGCGGGAAGCCAAGAGACCCAGTACTTC. Amino acids: CSVRLAGSQETQYF. The chain employs TRBV29-1 and TRBJ2-5, with 11 bases that match TRBD2. V shed 5 bases and J 1 base; nucleotides not matched to a gene: 3. The CDR3 totals 14 residues. Germline CDR1 reads SQVTM; CDR2 reads ANQGSEA.

The CDR3 region is CSVGQGHGYTF. CDR3 DNA sequence: TGCAGCGTTGGACAGGGGCACGGCTACACCTTC. The chain recombines TRBV29-1 with TRBJ1-2; the match to TRBD1 covers 8 bases. J was trimmed by 8 bases and V by 4 bases; bases with no gene match: 3. CDR1 is SQVTM, CDR2 ANQGSEA, per germline. The CDR3 contains 11 residues.

J is TRBJ1-2 and V is TRBV6-6, with 7 nucleotides matching TRBD1. This CDR3 is 14 amino acids long. Losses at the gene ends were 7 bases for V and 8 bases for J; bases not matched to a gene: 13. CDR1 MNHNY and CDR2 SVGAGI come from the germline V gene (reference sequence). CDR3 nucleotide sequence: TGTGCCAGCACCCGACGGACAGGCTCCACGGGCTACACCTTC. This encodes CASTRRTGSTGYTF.

A few counts support this clone. The chain recombines TRBV4-2 with TRBJ1-1; 9 bases match TRBD1. V gave up 3 bases and J gave up 6 bases; unmatched junction bases: 2. The CDR3 consists of 13 residues. Germline CDR1 LGHNA, CDR2 YNFKEQ. CDR3 loop: CASSQGQGPEAFF. As DNA, the CDR3 is TGTGCCAGCAGCCAGGGACAGGGCCCTGAAGCTTTCTTT.